The 14 T cell receptor beta chains below come from one sample, sequenced in a study of cytomegalovirus exposure and HLA in healthy donors. With 60 Vbeta and 13 Jbeta primers, the PCR was carried out. Using immunoSEQ multiplex PCR, the repertoire was profiled, and TCRdb retains in-frame clones only, with some absent. The repertoire has 100,000 to 150,000 clones, around four fifths of them found once; the top ten carry around 20%. The specimen sequenced was PBMCs. The receptors derive from a man younger than 30 in good health and CMV-seropositive.

The rearrangement joins TRBV9 to TRBJ2-1; D may be TRBD1 (5 bases). The CDR3 is 14 residues long. Per germline, CDR1 SGDLS and CDR2 YYNGEE. V shed 4 bases and J shed 5 bases, with 13 bases lying between them. The CDR3 nucleotides read TGTGCCAGCAGCAGAATCCCAGGGAACAATGAGCAGTTCTTC. Amino acids: CASSRIPGNNEQFF. Together with reference TRBV9 and TRBJ2-1, the CDR3 gives the full variable domain: DSGVTQTPKHLITATGQRVTLRCSPRSGDLSVYWYQQSLDQGLQFLIQYYNGEERAKGNILERFSAQQFPDLHSELNLSSLELGDSALYFCASSRIPGNNEQFFGPGTRLTVL.

The chain has TRBV28 and TRBJ2-7; D may be TRBD2 (6 bases). The CDR3 is 14 residues long. The V end lost 6 bases, the J end lost 4 bases, and 16 bases lay between the germline ends. Germline CDR1 is MDHEN and CDR2 is SYDVKM. CDR3 sequence (DNA): TGTGCCAGCAGGGCGGGGATAAGCGGGTACGAGCAGTACTTC. Its translation: CASRAGISGYEQYF.

The chain is built from TRBV27 and TRBJ2-1; 11 bases map to TRBD2. CDR1 is MNHEY and CDR2 is SMNVEV in the germline V gene (reference sequence). The CDR3 contains 15 residues. V was clipped by 4 bases and J by 9 bases; unmatched bases: 8. CDR3 in amino acids: CASSSTSGARGEQFF. DNA for the CDR3: TGTGCCAGCAGTTCGACTAGCGGGGCCCGGGGTGAGCAGTTCTTC.

The chain uses TRBV25-1 and TRBJ1-4; D call uncertain. The CDR3 is made up of 14 amino acids. The V and J ends lost 2 bases and 3 bases respectively, with 7 bases between them. The germline V gene encodes CDR1 MGHDK and CDR2 SYGVNS. This chain's CDR3 is CASSESPPNEKLFF. DNA for the CDR3: TGTGCCAGCAGTGAAAGCCCTCCTAATGAAAAACTGTTTTTT.

This clone was seen a few times. The chain employs TRBV5-4 and TRBJ2-5; 7 bases match TRBD2. The germline gives CDR1 SGHNT, CDR2 YYREEE (reference sequence). The CDR3 runs to 13 residues. With V trimmed by 5 bases and J by 4 bases, 5 bases remained unmatched. This chain's CDR3 is CASRRGLVETQYF. The DNA of the CDR3 is TGTGCCAGCAGGCGTGGACTAGTAGAGACCCAGTACTTC.

The V gene is TRBV25-1, the J gene TRBJ2-3, with 8 bases identical to TRBD1. Germline values: CDR1 MGHDK, CDR2 SYGVNS. CDR3 length equals 17 residues. V lost 1 base, J lost 2 bases, and 8 bases stayed unmatched. The CDR3 region is CASSESLRTGNTDTQYF. As DNA, the CDR3 is TGTGCCAGCAGTGAATCTCTTAGGACAGGGAACACAGATACGCAGTATTTT.

The V call is TRBV27, the J call TRBJ1-5; maybe TRBD1 (5 bases). Germline V gives CDR1 MNHEY, CDR2 SMNVEV (reference sequence). V lost 3 bases to trimming and J lost 4 bases, with 13 bases between them. CDR3 size: 15 residues. The CDR3 bases are TGTGCCAGCAGTTTGGGGCCAGGGCGGAATCAGCCCCAGCATTTT. This sequence encodes CASSLGPGRNQPQHF.

The CDR3 reads CASSSTAGASAPATQYF. As DNA, the CDR3 is TGTGCCAGCAGTTCTACCGCGGGGGCCTCCGCCCCGGCTACGCAGTATTTT. The chain employs TRBV13 and TRBJ2-3, with D possibly matching TRBD2 (7 bases). Germline CDR1 reads PRHDT; CDR2 reads FYEKMQ (reference sequence). CDR3 length equals 17 residues. V was cut by 6 bases and J by 8 bases, with 27 bases left in between. The full variable domain, completed using reference TRBV13 and TRBJ2-3, is AAGVIQSPRHLIKEKRETATLKCYPIPRHDTVYWYQQGPGQDPQFLISFYEKMQSDKGSIPDRFSAQQFSDYHSELNMSSLELGDSALYFCASSSTAGASAPATQYFGPGTRLTVL.

The V gene is TRBV29-1, the J gene TRBJ2-7; D is possibly TRBD1 (5 bases). Germline-derived CDR1 and CDR2 are SQVTM and ANQGSEA. Trimming cost V 4 bases and J 2 bases, with 9 bases left between them. The CDR3 covers 12 residues. CDR3 in DNA: TGCAGCGTTGTAACAGGAACCTACGAGCAGTACTTC. It is translated as CSVVTGTYEQYF.

As DNA, the CDR3 is TGTGCCAGCAGTGACAGGGCGGTGGGCCCCTACGAGCAGTACTTC. Translating it yields CASSDRAVGPYEQYF. The chain has TRBV6-1 and TRBJ2-5; tentatively, D is TRBD1 (5 bases). Near its end, the DNA agrees better with TRBJ2-7, so the J call may be wrong. This CDR3 has 15 amino acids. Germline V lookup: CDR1 MNHNS, CDR2 SASEGT.

This clone was seen repeatedly, ten times or more. V gene TRBV5-6 combines with J gene TRBJ1-5; D is undetermined. Between the trimmed V and J ends, which lost 0 bases and 2 bases, there was a span of 9 bases. Germline-derived CDR1 and CDR2 are SGHDT and YYEEEE. CDR3 length equals 15 residues. CDR3 nucleotide sequence: TGTGCCAGCAGCTTGGGCGGTTTTCGCAATCAGCCCCAGCATTTT. Translation gives CASSLGGFRNQPQHF.

This chain links TRBV30 with TRBJ1-2; 9 bases are shared with TRBD1. From germline, CDR1 is GTSNPN and CDR2 SVGIG (reference sequence). The length of the CDR3 is 11 residues. The CDR3 nucleotides are TGTGCGAAGGGACAGGGCGGTGGCTACACCTTC. It is translated as CAKGQGGGYTF.

The chain employs TRBV30 and TRBJ1-2; 7 bases align to TRBD1. V trimming: 6 bases; J trimming: 3 bases; junction bases outside the gene matches: 13. The germline gives CDR1 GTSNPN, CDR2 SVGIG (reference sequence). There are 15 residues in the CDR3. CDR3 nucleotide sequence: TGTGCCTGCGATAAACCCGACAGGGCGCACTATGGCTACACCTTC. Amino acids: CACDKPDRAHYGYTF.

The V gene is TRBV7-9, the J gene TRBJ2-7, with D hard to call. This CDR3 has 12 amino acids. CDR1 is SEHNR, CDR2 FQNEAQ, per germline (reference sequence). The V and J ends lost 4 bases and 7 bases respectively, with 11 bases between them. CDR3 region: CASSYLGLEQYF. CDR3 nucleotide sequence: TGTGCCAGCAGCTACCTGGGCCTGGAGCAGTACTTC.